The source of this TCR beta chain is a study of cytomegalovirus exposure and HLA in healthy donors. Broader study findings: Usually a TCR sequence was rare, but some public TCRs were found in many donors. With later analysis, a missense DCLRE1C variant became linked to TCR beta V- and J-gene trimming.

In the case of this clone: Its antigen is unidentified.

Primers included in the PCR were 60 Vbeta and 13 Jbeta primers. Some clones are missing from TCRdb's copy, which holds only in-frame ones; the method was immunoSEQ multiplex PCR. The data show 70,000 to 85,000 clones, around 60% seen once. Healthy bone marrow donors made up the cohort. This CDR3 is built from 16 residues. V was shortened by 3 bases and J by 0 bases, with 11 bases between the two germline ends. The V gene's germline CDR1 is MDHEN and CDR2 SYDVKM. The sample comprised PBMCs. This receptor was identified in a man aged 25-40 years in good health and CMV-seropositive. The V and J genes are TRBV28 and TRBJ1-4; D remains unclear. The CDR3 sequence: CASSLLEGATNEKLFF. CDR3 sequence (DNA): TGTGCCAGCAGTTTGTTGGAGGGCGCAACTAATGAAAAACTGTTTTTT.